This TCR beta chain was identified in a study of neurological immune-mediated disorders. Many counts were recorded for this clonotype. Its specificity is unknown. The team produced cDNA through 5'RACE using 10-nucleotide random UMIs. One entry per CDR3 protein, called by TCRdb with MiXCR from the 5' RACE reads. Altogether tens of thousands of distinct CDR3 sequences are present, approximately 12% being singletons, with the ten largest covering roughly 1.3%. The V gene lost 0 bases and the J gene lost 4 bases, with 9 bases spanning the gap. Germline values: CDR1 DFQATT, CDR2 SNEGSKA (reference sequence). The CDR3 is 13 residues long. Findings and limits, study-wide: None of the CDR3 amino acid sequences of expanded clones were shared across subjects, and this suggested private repertoires in all groups.

This sequence was found in a female donor in good health. The sample comprised PBMCs. This chain joins TRBV20-1 and TRBJ2-5, with D possibly being TRBD1 or TRBD2 (6 bases each). Here the CDR3 reads CSARDRGGETQYF. In DNA, the CDR3 is TGCAGTGCTAGAGACAGGGGAGGAGAGACCCAGTACTTC.